Listed below are T cell receptor beta chains from one sample, sequenced in a study of cytomegalovirus exposure and HLA in healthy donors. The assay was immunoSEQ multiplex PCR, and TCRdb's table has in-frame clones only and misses some. Of about 190,000 clones detected, about 81% appear once; the ten largest clones hold 1.5% to 2%. Material for sequencing was PBMCs. Receptor source: a man between 18 and 29 years old in good health and CMV-seronegative. The CDR3 runs from the conserved cysteine through the conserved F or W. Fields, in order: V gene, clone size, D gene, J gene, CDR3 protein, CDR3 DNA. A D gene is named only where the DNA matches it firmly. Rows may omit the clone size; those that give it use once, few, many or a size class.

V gene: TRBV27
clone size: .
D gene: .
J gene: TRBJ1-1
CDR3 protein: CASSPGHGTEAFF
CDR3 DNA: TGTGCCAGCAGCCCAGGCCATGGGACTGAAGCTTTCTTT

V gene: TRBV4-1
clone size: .
D gene: .
J gene: TRBJ2-2
CDR3 protein: CASRGHLNTGELFF
CDR3 DNA: TGCGCCAGCAGGGGACACCTGAACACCGGGGAGCTGTTTTTT

V gene: TRBV27
clone size: .
D gene: TRBD1
J gene: TRBJ2-5
CDR3 protein: CASRSTGGGLKTQYF
CDR3 DNA: TGTGCCAGCAGGTCCACAGGGGGAGGATTAAAGACCCAGTACTTC

V gene: TRBV30
clone size: .
D gene: .
J gene: TRBJ2-1
CDR3 protein: CAWSLVGPRNNEQFF
CDR3 DNA: TGTGCCTGGAGTCTGGTGGGGCCACGAAACAATGAGCAGTTCTTC

V gene: TRBV7-2
clone size: .
D gene: .
J gene: TRBJ2-7
CDR3 protein: CASSLAYSSYEQYF
CDR3 DNA: TGTGCCAGCAGCTTAGCCTACAGCTCCTACGAGCAGTACTTC

V gene: TRBV7-9
clone size: .
D gene: TRBD1
J gene: TRBJ2-6
CDR3 protein: CSSSADRVGVRSF
CDR3 DNA: TGTTCCAGCAGCGCGGACAGGGTGGGGGTGAGGTCTTTC

V gene: TRBV6-6
clone size: once
D gene: .
J gene: TRBJ1-1
CDR3 protein: CASSLGQTNTEAFF
CDR3 DNA: TGTGCCAGCAGTCTCGGACAGACGAACACTGAAGCTTTCTTT

V gene: TRBV7-2
clone size: .
D gene: .
J gene: TRBJ1-1
CDR3 protein: CASSGVGARTEAFF
CDR3 DNA: TGTGCCAGCAGCGGGGTGGGGGCCCGCACTGAAGCTTTCTTT

V gene: TRBV18
clone size: .
D gene: TRBD1
J gene: TRBJ1-3
CDR3 protein: CASSLRDSHSGNTIYF
CDR3 DNA: TGTGCCAGCTCACTCCGGGACAGCCACTCTGGAAACACCATATATTTT

V gene: TRBV6-6
clone size: .
D gene: TRBD1
J gene: TRBJ1-1
CDR3 protein: CASSPRQGVNTEAFF
CDR3 DNA: TGTGCCAGCAGTCCTCGACAGGGGGTGAACACTGAAGCTTTCTTT

V gene: TRBV7-8
clone size: .
D gene: TRBD2
J gene: TRBJ2-7
CDR3 protein: CASSVAQPGLAGAHEQYF
CDR3 DNA: TGTGCCAGCAGCGTAGCCCAACCGGGACTAGCGGGAGCCCACGAGCAGTACTTC

V gene: TRBV1
clone size: few
D gene: .
J gene: TRBJ1-1
CDR3 protein: CTSSLPHGTGTEAFF
CDR3 DNA: TGCACCAGCAGCCTGCCTCACGGGACAGGGACTGAAGCTTTCTTT

V gene: TRBV5-4
clone size: .
D gene: .
J gene: TRBJ2-7
CDR3 protein: CASSTPDRPHEQYF
CDR3 DNA: TGTGCCAGCAGCACCCCCGACAGGCCCCACGAGCAGTACTTC

V gene: TRBV10-1
clone size: .
D gene: .
J gene: TRBJ1-2
CDR3 protein: CASSESPSRDTSLNYGYTF
CDR3 DNA: TGCGCCAGCAGTGAGAGCCCGTCCCGGGACACTTCCCTTAACTATGGCTACACCTTC

V gene: TRBV2
clone size: .
D gene: TRBD1
J gene: TRBJ2-7
CDR3 protein: CASSGEGQGVSEQYF
CDR3 DNA: TGTGCCAGCAGTGGAGAAGGGCAGGGGGTGAGCGAGCAGTACTTC

V gene: TRBV29-1
clone size: .
D gene: .
J gene: TRBJ2-2
CDR3 protein: CSGLTANAGELFF
CDR3 DNA: TGCAGCGGCCTGACAGCAAACGCCGGGGAGCTGTTTTTT

V gene: TRBV11-3
clone size: .
D gene: .
J gene: TRBJ2-2
CDR3 protein: CASSQYNTGELFF
CDR3 DNA: TGTGCCAGCAGCCAGTATAACACCGGGGAGCTGTTTTTT

V gene: TRBV5-1
clone size: .
D gene: TRBD2
J gene: TRBJ2-7
CDR3 protein: CASSLASGTYSYEQYF
CDR3 DNA: TGCGCCAGCAGCTTGGCCAGCGGGACCTACTCCTACGAGCAGTACTTC

V gene: TRBV4-3
clone size: .
D gene: TRBD2
J gene: TRBJ2-5
CDR3 protein: CASSQDILAGGGETQYF
CDR3 DNA: TGCGCCAGCAGCCAAGATATCCTAGCGGGGGGAGGGGAGACCCAGTACTTC

V gene: TRBV19
clone size: once
D gene: .
J gene: TRBJ1-2
CDR3 protein: CASSIVSRATIYGYTF
CDR3 DNA: TGTGCCAGTAGTATAGTCTCCAGGGCGACAATCTATGGCTACACCTTC

V gene: TRBV5-4
clone size: .
D gene: TRBD1
J gene: TRBJ2-6
CDR3 protein: CASSLSGTGSGANVLTF
CDR3 DNA: TGTGCCAGCAGCCTTTCCGGGACAGGGTCTGGGGCCAACGTCCTGACTTTC

V gene: TRBV19
clone size: .
D gene: TRBD1
J gene: TRBJ1-1
CDR3 protein: CASRRDRGGQGFF
CDR3 DNA: TGTGCCAGTAGGAGGGACAGAGGCGGCCAAGGTTTCTTT

V gene: TRBV15
clone size: once
D gene: .
J gene: TRBJ1-2
CDR3 protein: CATKGINGYTF
CDR3 DNA: TGTGCCACCAAGGGGATCAATGGCTACACCTTC

V gene: TRBV11-2
clone size: few
D gene: .
J gene: TRBJ2-2
CDR3 protein: CASKRENTGELFF
CDR3 DNA: TGTGCCAGCAAGCGAGAAAACACCGGGGAGCTGTTTTTT

V gene: TRBV7-9
clone size: .
D gene: .
J gene: TRBJ2-5
CDR3 protein: CASSRGLAETQYF
CDR3 DNA: TGTGCCAGCAGCAGGGGGTTGGCAGAGACCCAGTACTTC

V gene: TRBV7-2
clone size: .
D gene: TRBD1
J gene: TRBJ1-1
CDR3 protein: CASSLRRGITEAFF
CDR3 DNA: TGTGCCAGCAGCTTACGCAGGGGGATCACTGAAGCTTTCTTT

V gene: TRBV5-6
clone size: .
D gene: .
J gene: TRBJ2-2
CDR3 protein: CASSLFQGRKTGELFF
CDR3 DNA: TGTGCCAGCAGCTTGTTTCAGGGAAGGAAGACCGGGGAGCTGTTTTTT

V gene: TRBV6-5
clone size: few
D gene: TRBD2
J gene: TRBJ2-7
CDR3 protein: CASSRLGLAGEQYF
CDR3 DNA: TGTGCCAGCAGCCGGTTGGGACTAGCAGGCGAGCAGTACTTC

V gene: TRBV19
clone size: .
D gene: .
J gene: TRBJ1-3
CDR3 protein: CASSIGRGGVGNTIYF
CDR3 DNA: TGTGCCAGTAGTATAGGGAGGGGAGGTGTTGGAAACACCATATATTTT

V gene: TRBV19
clone size: once
D gene: .
J gene: TRBJ1-2
CDR3 protein: CASSIRRGRDYGYTF
CDR3 DNA: TGTGCCAGTAGTATAAGGCGGGGGCGCGACTATGGCTACACCTTC

V gene: TRBV13
clone size: .
D gene: TRBD1
J gene: TRBJ2-1
CDR3 protein: CASSARQGARGNEQFF
CDR3 DNA: TGTGCCAGCAGCGCCCGACAGGGGGCTAGGGGCAATGAGCAGTTCTTC

V gene: TRBV30
clone size: .
D gene: .
J gene: TRBJ2-7
CDR3 protein: CAWSVLSNSYEQYF
CDR3 DNA: TGTGCCTGGAGTGTACTGAGTAACTCATACGAGCAGTACTTC

V gene: TRBV28
clone size: .
D gene: .
J gene: TRBJ1-3
CDR3 protein: CASSSGRSGNTIYF
CDR3 DNA: TGTGCCAGCAGTTCCGGTAGATCTGGAAACACCATATATTTT

V gene: TRBV10-3
clone size: few
D gene: .
J gene: TRBJ1-1
CDR3 protein: CAISEERSYTEAFF
CDR3 DNA: TGTGCCATCAGTGAGGAACGGTCCTACACTGAAGCTTTCTTT

V gene: TRBV7-9
clone size: .
D gene: TRBD1
J gene: TRBJ2-2
CDR3 protein: CASRVQGVRTGELFF
CDR3 DNA: TGTGCCAGCAGGGTACAGGGGGTACGCACCGGGGAGCTGTTTTTT